Following are 15 T cell receptor beta chains from one sample sequenced in a study of identifying expanded T cells in peripheral blood. The data were produced by immunoSEQ multiplex PCR, yet TCRdb's version contains in-frame clones alone and is incomplete. This table has 55,000 to 80,000 clones, roughly four fifths appearing once. The specimen was blood. The receptors derive from a person aged 18-70 years in good health.

The chain recombines TRBV4-3 with TRBJ1-2; 7 bases are a match to TRBD1. Losses at the gene ends were 1 base for V and 5 bases for J; bases not matched to a gene: 10. Looked up from germline, CDR1 is LGHNA and CDR2 is YSLEER. This CDR3 contains 16 residues. CDR3 in DNA: TGCGCCAGCAGCCAAGGCGACGACAGGGCGGGGTATGGCTACACCTTC. Translation gives CASSQGDDRAGYGYTF.

There are a few counts of this clone. The J gene is TRBJ2-7, the V gene TRBV5-6, with D tentatively TRBD2 (6 bases). Trimming pared 3 bases from V and 2 bases from J, leaving 12 bases between. CDR3 length equals 14 residues. The V gene's germline CDR1 is SGHDT and CDR2 YYEEEE. The CDR3 loop reads CASSSPRGTYEQYV. The CDR3 bases are TGTGCCAGCAGCTCCCCCCGGGGGACCTACGAGCAGTACGTC.

CDR3 residues: CASSSDVGLFTYGYTF. CDR3 bases: TGTGCCAGCAGCTCCGACGTGGGACTATTCACCTATGGCTACACCTTC. This chain joins TRBV7-8 and TRBJ1-2; tentative D call: TRBD1 (5 bases). CDR1 and CDR2 (germline): SGHVS, FQNEAQ. With 4 bases removed from V and 4 bases from J, the gap between germline ends came to 19 bases. This CDR3 has 16 amino acids. The full variable domain, in which reference TRBV7-8 and TRBJ1-2 provide the parts outside the CDR3, is GAGVSQSPRYKVAKRGQDVALRCDPISGHVSLFWYQQALGQGPEFLTYFQNEAQLDKSGLPSDRFFAERPEGSVSTLKIQRTQQEDSAVYLCASSSDVGLFTYGYTFGSGTRLTVV.

The rearrangement joins TRBV7-9 to TRBJ2-1, with TRBD2 matching 11 bases. Looked up from germline, CDR1 is SEHNR and CDR2 is FQNEAQ (reference sequence). The CDR3 loop spans 16 amino acids. The V gene end was trimmed by 5 bases and the J gene end by 5 bases; junction bases not matched to a gene: 8. This CDR3 is CASSPLAGVGNNEQFF. The CDR3 DNA reads as TGTGCCAGCAGCCCACTAGCGGGAGTAGGTAACAATGAGCAGTTCTTC.

The rearrangement uses TRBV11-2 and TRBJ1-1, with TRBD1 identical over 8 bases. This CDR3 region has 17 residues. V shed 0 bases, J shed 3 bases, and the junction held 9 bases outside the gene matches. The germline V gene encodes CDR1 SGHAT and CDR2 FQNNGV. The DNA of the CDR3 is TGTGCCAGCAGCTTAGACAGGGGGCGCACGGTGGACACTGAAGCTTTCTTT. Amino acid sequence: CASSLDRGRTVDTEAFF.

This chain links TRBV7-9 with TRBJ2-3; possibly TRBD1 for D (5 bases). Germline V gene data show CDR1 as SEHNR and CDR2 as FQNEAQ (reference sequence). With 9 bases removed from V and 3 bases from J, the gap between germline ends came to 13 bases. CDR3 length: 13 residues. CDR3 in DNA: TGTGCCAGTGCGGCCAGGGTAACAGATACGCAGTATTTT. Protein sequence: CASAARVTDTQYF.

This clone was detected only a few times. This chain connects TRBV10-2 to TRBJ2-5; 9 bases are shared with TRBD1. This CDR3 has 15 residues. In germline, CDR1 is WSHSY, CDR2 SAAADI. With V trimmed by 6 bases and J by 2 bases, 7 bases remained unmatched. Here the CDR3 reads CASRTGTGTQETQYF. The DNA for the CDR3 is TGCGCCAGCAGGACCGGGACAGGGACACAAGAGACCCAGTACTTC.

The rearrangement uses TRBV6-1 and TRBJ2-3; D remains unclear. The ends were cut back, 5 bases at V and 0 bases at J, with 9 bases in the middle. The germline V gene encodes CDR1 MNHNS and CDR2 SASEGT. This CDR3 is 14 amino acids long. The CDR3 loop reads CASSTVSSTDTQYF. CDR3 bases: TGTGCCAGCAGTACGGTCTCAAGCACAGATACGCAGTATTTT.

This rearrangement joins TRBV7-2 to TRBJ2-5, with TRBD2 identical over 9 bases. This CDR3 contains 17 residues. Looked up from germline, CDR1 is SGHTA and CDR2 is FQGNSA. V lost 5 bases, J lost 5 bases, and 15 bases stayed unmatched. The CDR3 DNA reads as TGTGCCAGCAGCCCCATGGTCGCGGGGGGGCTTGGGGAGACCCAGTACTTC. Residues: CASSPMVAGGLGETQYF. The whole variable domain, filled in from reference TRBV7-2 and TRBJ2-5, reads GAGVSQSPSNKVTEKGKDVELRCDPISGHTALYWYRQSLGQGLEFLIYFQGNSAPDKSGLPSDRFSAERTGGSVSTLTIQRTQQEDSAVYLCASSPMVAGGLGETQYFGPGTRLLVL.

A few counts support this clone. For the CDR3, the DNA is TGTGCCAGTAGTCCGGGACTAGCGGGAGGGCCACCGAGCACCGGGGAGCTGTTTTTT. Amino acid sequence: CASSPGLAGGPPSTGELFF. This chain uses TRBV19 with TRBJ2-2; 16 positions agree with TRBD2. The J segment lost 4 bases and the V segment lost 5 bases, leaving 10 bases of the junction unmatched. Germline-derived CDR1 and CDR2 are LNHDA and SQIVND (reference sequence). CDR3 size: 19 residues.

The chain combines TRBV6-5 with TRBJ2-7; no reliable D call. The CDR3 is 13 residues long. Germline V lookup: CDR1 MNHEY, CDR2 SVGAGI. V shed 6 bases and J shed 1 base, with 10 bases lying between them. The CDR3 DNA reads as TGTGCCAGCAGCCGCCCGGCATCCTACGAGCAGTACTTC. Translating it yields CASSRPASYEQYF.

This CDR3 reads CASNGQSNQPQHF. The CDR3 DNA follows: TGTGCCAGCAACGGACAGAGCAATCAGCCCCAGCATTTT. The V and J genes are TRBV2 and TRBJ1-5, with D perhaps TRBD1 (6 bases). Trimming stripped 7 bases from V and 1 base from J, with 8 bases between. CDR3 length: 13 amino acids. In germline, CDR1 is SNHLY, CDR2 FYNNEI.

The chain links TRBV11-2 to TRBJ1-1, with 9 positions matching TRBD1. The CDR3 is made up of 13 amino acids. J gave up 5 bases and V 5 bases, and 3 bases lay outside the gene matches. Germline V lookup: CDR1 SGHAT, CDR2 FQNNGV. This chain's CDR3 is CASSLGQGTEAFF. The CDR3 nucleotides read TGTGCCAGCAGCCTCGGACAGGGGACTGAAGCTTTCTTT.

The rearrangement links TRBV5-1 to TRBJ1-6; D is possibly TRBD1 (5 bases). V lost 0 bases and J 4 bases, leaving 8 bases between the germline ends. Germline V gene lookup returns CDR1 SGHRS and CDR2 YFSETQ. The CDR3 loop spans 15 amino acids. CDR3 amino acids: CASSLGRTYNSPLHF. The DNA of the CDR3 is TGCGCCAGCAGCTTGGGGAGGACATATAATTCACCCCTCCACTTT.

This chain uses TRBV11-2 with TRBJ2-6, with D possibly matching TRBD1 (5 bases). Trimming cost V 3 bases and J 7 bases, with 10 bases left between them. This CDR3 contains 14 residues. Germline CDR1 is SGHAT and CDR2 is FQNNGV. CDR3 sequence: CASSFQTVANVLTF. The CDR3 nucleotides are TGTGCCAGCAGCTTCCAGACAGTCGCCAACGTCCTGACTTTC. The whole variable domain, remainder taken from reference TRBV11-2 and TRBJ2-6, is EAGVAQSPRYKIIEKRQSVAFWCNPISGHATLYWYQQILGQGPKLLIQFQNNGVVDDSQLPKDRFSAERLKGVDSTLKIQPAKLEDSAVYLCASSFQTVANVLTFGAGSRLTVL.